Sequencing of this TCR beta chain was carried out in a study of shared clonotypes between healthy human individuals. Profiling relied on immunoSEQ multiplex PCR, and the TCRdb table lists in-frame clones only, not all of them. The profile shows about 1.1 million clones, around three quarters of them singletons. Looked up from germline, CDR1 is MDHEN and CDR2 is SYDVKM. Trimming shortened V by 4 bases and J by 10 bases, and 23 bases separated the two germline ends. The CDR3 has 16 amino acids. This receptor was obtained from a man aged 18 to 30 in good health. Some clones in this sample may be carry-over from other donors' samples. The V gene is TRBV28, the J gene TRBJ1-3, with D possibly matching TRBD1 (6 bases). Sample: memory CD4+ T cells from PBMCs. As for subset: CD45RA-negative fraction. The CDR3 loop reads CASSSTASQGVGTIYF. For the CDR3, the DNA is TGTGCCAGCAGTTCAACCGCCTCACAGGGAGTAGGGACCATATATTTT.